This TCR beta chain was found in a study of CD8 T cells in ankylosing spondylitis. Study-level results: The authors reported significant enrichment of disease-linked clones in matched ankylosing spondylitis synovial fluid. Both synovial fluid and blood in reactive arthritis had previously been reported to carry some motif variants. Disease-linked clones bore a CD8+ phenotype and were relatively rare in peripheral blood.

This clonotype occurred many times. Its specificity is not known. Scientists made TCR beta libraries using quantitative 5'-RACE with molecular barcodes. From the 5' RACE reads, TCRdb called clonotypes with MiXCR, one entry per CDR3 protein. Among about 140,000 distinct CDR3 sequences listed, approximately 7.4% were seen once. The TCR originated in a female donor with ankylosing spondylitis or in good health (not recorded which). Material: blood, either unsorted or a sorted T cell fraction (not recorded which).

CDR3 in amino acids: CASSHHQGAEAFF. The CDR3 coding sequence is TGTGCCAGCAGCCACCACCAGGGAGCTGAAGCTTTCTTT. The rearrangement links TRBV12-3 or TRBV12-4 to TRBJ1-1, with D perhaps matching TRBD1 (5 bases). This CDR3 region has 13 residues. Between the trimmed V and J ends, which lost 6 bases and 6 bases, there was a span of 14 bases.